This T cell receptor (beta chain) was recorded in a study of blood T cell repertoires in COVID-19. Overall study context: Sites across the United States, Italy and Spain contributed samples from acute and convalescent COVID-19.

Per the original methods: Scientists estimated how many nucleated cells there were by amplifying reference gene primers. Method: immunoSEQ multiplex PCR; TCRdb's copy keeps in-frame clones and lacks some. The V and J calls and clone size come from that table; D and trimming were worked out from the DNA. The sample consists of some 200,000 clones, around 86% of them appearing once. This CDR3 comprises 17 residues. Germline V lookup: CDR1 LNHDA, CDR2 SQIVND (reference sequence). The junction had 7 bases not matched to a gene; V was cut back by 1 base and J by 1 base. The J gene is TRBJ2-5, the V gene TRBV19, with 9 bases fitting TRBD2. This sequence originates from an elderly man with acute or convalescent COVID-19. The sequencing input was peripheral blood. The DNA of the CDR3 is TGTGCCAGTAGTATAGGCACCCTGACTAGCGGCCAAGAGACCCAGTACTTC. Translated: CASSIGTLTSGQETQYF. Full variable domain (rest looked up from reference TRBV19 and TRBJ2-5): DGGITQSPKYLFRKEGQNVTLSCEQNLNHDAMYWYRQDPGQGLRLIYYSQIVNDFQKGDIAEGYSVSREKKESFPLTVTSAQKNPTAFYLCASSIGTLTSGQETQYFGPGTRLLVL.